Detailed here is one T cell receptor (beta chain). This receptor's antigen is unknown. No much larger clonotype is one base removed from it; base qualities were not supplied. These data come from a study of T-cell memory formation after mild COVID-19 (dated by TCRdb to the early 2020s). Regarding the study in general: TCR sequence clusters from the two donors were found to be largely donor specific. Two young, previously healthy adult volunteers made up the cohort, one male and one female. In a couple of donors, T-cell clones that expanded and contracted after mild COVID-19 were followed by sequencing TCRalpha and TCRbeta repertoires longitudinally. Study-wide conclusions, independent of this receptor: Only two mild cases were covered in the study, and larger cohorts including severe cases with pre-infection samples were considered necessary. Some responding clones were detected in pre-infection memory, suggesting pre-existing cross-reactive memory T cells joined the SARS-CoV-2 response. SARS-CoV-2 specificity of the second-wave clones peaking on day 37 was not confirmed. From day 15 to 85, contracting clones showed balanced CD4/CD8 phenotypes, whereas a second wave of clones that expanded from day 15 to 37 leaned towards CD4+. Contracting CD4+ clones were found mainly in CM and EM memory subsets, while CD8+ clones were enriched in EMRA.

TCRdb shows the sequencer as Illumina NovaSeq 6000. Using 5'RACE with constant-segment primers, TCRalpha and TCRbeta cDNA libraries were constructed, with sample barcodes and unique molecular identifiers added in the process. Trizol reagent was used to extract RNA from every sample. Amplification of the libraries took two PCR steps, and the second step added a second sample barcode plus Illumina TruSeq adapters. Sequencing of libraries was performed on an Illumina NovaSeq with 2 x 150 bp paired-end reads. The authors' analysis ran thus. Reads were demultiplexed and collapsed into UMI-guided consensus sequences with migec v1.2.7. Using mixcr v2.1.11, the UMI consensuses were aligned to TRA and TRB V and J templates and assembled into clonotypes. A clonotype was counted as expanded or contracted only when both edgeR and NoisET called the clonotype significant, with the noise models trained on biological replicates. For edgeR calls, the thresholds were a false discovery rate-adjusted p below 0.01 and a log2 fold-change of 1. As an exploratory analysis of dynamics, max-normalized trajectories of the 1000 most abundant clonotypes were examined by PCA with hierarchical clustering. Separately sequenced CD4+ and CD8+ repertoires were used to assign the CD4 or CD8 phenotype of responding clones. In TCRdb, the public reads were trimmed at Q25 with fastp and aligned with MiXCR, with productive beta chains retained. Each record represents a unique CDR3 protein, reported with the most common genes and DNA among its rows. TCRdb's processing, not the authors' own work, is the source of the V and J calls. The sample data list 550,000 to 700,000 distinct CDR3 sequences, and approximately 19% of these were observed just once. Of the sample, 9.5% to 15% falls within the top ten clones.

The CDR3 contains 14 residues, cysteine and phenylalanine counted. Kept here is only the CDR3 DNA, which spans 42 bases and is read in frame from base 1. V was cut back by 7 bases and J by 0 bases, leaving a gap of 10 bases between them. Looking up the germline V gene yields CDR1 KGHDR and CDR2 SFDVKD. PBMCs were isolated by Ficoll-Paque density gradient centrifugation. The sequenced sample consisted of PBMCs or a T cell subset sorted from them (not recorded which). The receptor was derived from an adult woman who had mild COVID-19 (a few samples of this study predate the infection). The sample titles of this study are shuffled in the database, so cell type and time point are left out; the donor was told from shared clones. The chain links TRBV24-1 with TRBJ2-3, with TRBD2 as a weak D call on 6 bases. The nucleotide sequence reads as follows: TGTGCCACCAGCCCCGGGACTAGCACAGATACGCAGTATTTT. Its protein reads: CATSPGTSTDTQYF.